This TCR beta chain was identified during a study of vaccination and CD4 T cells after COVID-19. CDR1 is SGHVS, CDR2 FNYEAQ, per germline. The CDR3 sequence is 18 residues long. V trimming: 1 base; J trimming: 8 bases; junction bases outside the gene matches: 13. Treatment given: roughly 11-day PBMC culture with coronavirus spike peptide pools or control peptides (ViraFEST assay). Researchers used the Oncomine TCR Beta short-read assay to sequence DNA from cultured CD4+ T cells. TCRdb re-derived calls from the PCR reads in MiXCR, one entry per CDR3 protein. The top ten clones hold 15% to 20% of a sample with over 11,000 distinct CDR3 sequences, approximately 25% of them seen once. This clonotype was found a few times. Antigen: not known.

This specimen consisted of CD4+ T cells from blood, cultured in vitro, obtained after SARS-CoV-2 vaccination. V and J are TRBV7-6 and TRBJ2-1; 11 positions agree with TRBD2. This receptor was obtained from a human donor who had recovered from COVID-19. The CDR3: CASSLVAGGHRVGHEQFF. CDR3 nucleotide sequence: TGTGCCAGCAGCTTAGTAGCGGGAGGGCATCGTGTGGGCCATGAGCAGTTCTTC.